This T cell receptor (beta chain) was obtained from a study of T cell clones after liver transplantation. Study in general: Liver transplant recipients had immunosuppression withdrawal attempted within 2 years.

Sequencing used immunoSEQ multiplex PCR; TCRdb keeps in-frame clones, though not all of them. The table has roughly 120,000 clones, 90% seen once. This clone was observed a single time. Sequencing was performed on CD4+ T cells from blood, taken 12 months after liver transplant. This receptor was obtained from a human patient who received a liver transplant. The graft donor may have given rise to some T cells.

The CDR3 spells CASSLLQINQPQHF. For the CDR3, the DNA is TGTGCCAGCAGCTTACTCCAAATCAATCAGCCCCAGCATTTT. The gene calls are TRBV7-8 and TRBJ1-5; no firm D call. The germline gives CDR1 SGHVS, CDR2 FQNEAQ. The length of the CDR3 is 14 residues. V was clipped by 2 bases and J by 3 bases, with 8 bases between them.